This TCR beta chain stems from a study of blood T cells in healthy people across ages. Study summary: The template switching approach captured approximately one barcoded beta molecule for every two T cells.

Primers used in a second PCR of about 6 to 11 cycles were a sample-barcoded 5' primer and a J-beta primer mix. TCRdb recomputed calls from the 5' RACE reads with MiXCR, one row per CDR3 protein. The profile shows more than 900,000 distinct CDR3 sequences, under 30% of them singletons. This clonotype was detected a few times. The antigen is unknown. There are 14 residues in the CDR3. Study-wide results and limits: Unknown donor CMV status possibly confounded expanded clonotype changes.

Separately, the same data were catalogued under a study of T cells of mothers and their children.

This sequence originates from a girl aged 2-9 years in good health. Sequenced input: blood. The chain combines TRBV12-3 or TRBV12-4 with TRBJ2-5, with a possible D match to TRBD1 (5 bases). The J call may be incorrect, as the DNA end agrees better with TRBJ2-1. Here the CDR3 reads CASMDIFTYNEQFF. The CDR3 region has the DNA TGTGCCAGCATGGACATCTTCACCTACAATGAGCAGTTCTTC.